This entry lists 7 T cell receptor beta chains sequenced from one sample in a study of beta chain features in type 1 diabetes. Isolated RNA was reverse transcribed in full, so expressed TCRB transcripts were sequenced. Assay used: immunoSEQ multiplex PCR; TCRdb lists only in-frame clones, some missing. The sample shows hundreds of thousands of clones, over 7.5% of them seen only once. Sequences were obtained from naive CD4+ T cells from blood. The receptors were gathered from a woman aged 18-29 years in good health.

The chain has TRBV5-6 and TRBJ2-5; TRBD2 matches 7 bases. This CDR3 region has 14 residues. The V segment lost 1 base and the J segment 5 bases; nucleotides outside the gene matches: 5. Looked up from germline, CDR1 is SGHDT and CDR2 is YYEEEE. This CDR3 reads CASSLTGGRETQYF. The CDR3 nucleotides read TGTGCCAGCAGCTTGACGGGGGGTCGTGAGACCCAGTACTTC.

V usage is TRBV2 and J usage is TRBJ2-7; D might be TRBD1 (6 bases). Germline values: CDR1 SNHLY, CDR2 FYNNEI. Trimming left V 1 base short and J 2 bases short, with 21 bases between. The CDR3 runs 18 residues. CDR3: CASSEEQGPGGETYEQYF. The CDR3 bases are TGTGCCAGCAGTGAAGAGCAGGGGCCGGGCGGTGAGACCTACGAGCAGTACTTC.

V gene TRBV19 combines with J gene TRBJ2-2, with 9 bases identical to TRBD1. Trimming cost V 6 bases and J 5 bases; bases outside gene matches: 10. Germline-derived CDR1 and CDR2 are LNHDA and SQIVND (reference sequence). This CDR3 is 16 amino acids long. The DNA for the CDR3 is TGTGCCAGTAGCTTTCCGGGACAGGGTGTTACCGGGGAGCTGTTTTTT. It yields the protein CASSFPGQGVTGELFF.

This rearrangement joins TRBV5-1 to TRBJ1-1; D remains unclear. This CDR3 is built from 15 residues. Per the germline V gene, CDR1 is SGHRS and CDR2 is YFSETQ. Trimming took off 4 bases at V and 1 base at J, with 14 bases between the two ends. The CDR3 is CASSRETGANTEAFF. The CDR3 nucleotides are TGCGCCAGCAGCCGTGAGACTGGAGCGAACACTGAAGCTTTCTTT.

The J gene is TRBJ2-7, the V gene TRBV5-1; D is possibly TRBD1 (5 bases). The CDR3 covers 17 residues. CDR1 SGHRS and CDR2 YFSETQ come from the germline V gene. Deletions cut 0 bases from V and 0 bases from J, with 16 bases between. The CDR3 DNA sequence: TGCGCCAGCAGCTTGGTTGGCACAGGTTACCCCTCCTACGAGCAGTACTTC. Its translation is CASSLVGTGYPSYEQYF.

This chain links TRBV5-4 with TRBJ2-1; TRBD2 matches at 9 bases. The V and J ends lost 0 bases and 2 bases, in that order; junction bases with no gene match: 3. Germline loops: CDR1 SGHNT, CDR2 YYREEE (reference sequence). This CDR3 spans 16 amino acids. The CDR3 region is CASSLVSSGAYNEQFF. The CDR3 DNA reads TGTGCCAGCAGCTTGGTGTCTAGCGGGGCCTACAATGAGCAGTTCTTC. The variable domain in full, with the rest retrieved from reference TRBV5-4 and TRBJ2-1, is ETGVTQSPTHLIKTRGQQVTLRCSSQSGHNTVSWYQQALGQGPQFIFQYYREEENGRGNFPPRFSGLQFPNYSSELNVNALELDDSALYLCASSLVSSGAYNEQFFGPGTRLTVL.

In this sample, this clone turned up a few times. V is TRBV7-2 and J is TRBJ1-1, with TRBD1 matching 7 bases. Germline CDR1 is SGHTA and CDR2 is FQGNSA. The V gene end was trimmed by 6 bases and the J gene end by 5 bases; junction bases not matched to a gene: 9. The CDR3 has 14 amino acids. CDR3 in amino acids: CASRQDRAGTEAFF. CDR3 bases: TGTGCCAGCAGGCAAGACAGGGCTGGGACTGAAGCTTTCTTT.